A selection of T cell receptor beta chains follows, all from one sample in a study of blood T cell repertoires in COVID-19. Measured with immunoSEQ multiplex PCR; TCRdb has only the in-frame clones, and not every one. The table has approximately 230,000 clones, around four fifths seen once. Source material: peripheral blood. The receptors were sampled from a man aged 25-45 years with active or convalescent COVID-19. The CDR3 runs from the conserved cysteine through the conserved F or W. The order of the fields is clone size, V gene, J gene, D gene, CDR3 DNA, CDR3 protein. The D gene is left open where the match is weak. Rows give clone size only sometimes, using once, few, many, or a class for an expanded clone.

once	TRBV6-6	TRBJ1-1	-	TGTGCCAGCAGCCACCACCCCACCAGGGACACTGAAGCTTTCTTT	CASSHHPTRDTEAFF
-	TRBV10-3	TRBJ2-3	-	TGTGCCGTAGGGCAGGGTAGCACAGATACGCAGTATTTT	CAVGQGSTDTQYF
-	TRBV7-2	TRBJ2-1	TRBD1	TGTGCCAGCAGTCCGGGACAGGGACGGAACAATGAGCAGTTCTTC	CASSPGQGRNNEQFF
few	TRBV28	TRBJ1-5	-	TGTGCCAGCAGTTCCACCTTACTGGACAAAAATACACAGCCCCAGCATTTT	CASSSTLLDKNTQPQHF
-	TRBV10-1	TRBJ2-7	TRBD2	TGCGCCAGCAGGAAAATTGGACTAGCGGGAGACGAGCAGTACTTC	CASRKIGLAGDEQYF
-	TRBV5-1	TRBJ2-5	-	TGCGCCAGCAGCTTGGAGTCCGGGGTAGAGACCCAGTACTTC	CASSLESGVETQYF
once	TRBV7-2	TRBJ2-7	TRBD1	TGTGCCAGCAGCCTCGGACAGGGTCTGATCTACGAGCAGTACTTC	CASSLGQGLIYEQYF
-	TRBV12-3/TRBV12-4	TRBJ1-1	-	TGTGCCAGCAGTTTAGATGGGGGGACTGAAGCTTTCTTT	CASSLDGGTEAFF
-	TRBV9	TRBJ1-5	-	TGTGCCAGCAGCGCTAGCAGCAGTCCCAATCAGCCCCAGCATTTT	CASSASSSPNQPQHF
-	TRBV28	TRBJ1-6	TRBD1	TGTGCCAGCATCGCCCGTCAGGGGGCGGTTTCACCCCTCCACTTT	CASIARQGAVSPLHF
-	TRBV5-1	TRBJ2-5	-	TGCGCCAGCAGCTTGATGGGGACTCAAGAGACCCAGTACTTC	CASSLMGTQETQYF
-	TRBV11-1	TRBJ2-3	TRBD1	TGTGCCAGCAGCCTGACATGGGGACAGGATTCAGATACGCAGTATTTT	CASSLTWGQDSDTQYF
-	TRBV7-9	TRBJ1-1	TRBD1	TGTGCCAGCAGCCCCGGGACAGCCGCGAACACTGAAGCTTTCTTT	CASSPGTAANTEAFF
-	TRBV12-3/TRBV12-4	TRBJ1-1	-	TGTGCCAGCAGTTTACCCCCCGGTGAAGCTTTCTTT	CASSLPPGEAFF
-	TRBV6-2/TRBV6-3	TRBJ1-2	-	TGTGCCAGCAGTTACTCGGCAGGACTGAGCTATGGCTACACCTTC	CASSYSAGLSYGYTF
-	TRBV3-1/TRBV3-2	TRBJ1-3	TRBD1	TGTGCCAGCAGCCCGACAGGGGGCCGGGACACCATATATTTT	CASSPTGGRDTIYF
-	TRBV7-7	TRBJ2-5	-	TGTGCCAGCAGCCTGACCGGCGGCCAAGAGACCCAGTACTTC	CASSLTGGQETQYF
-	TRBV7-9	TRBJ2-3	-	TGTGCCAGCAGCCTAGGGACACCCGATACGCAGTATTTT	CASSLGTPDTQYF
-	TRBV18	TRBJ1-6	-	TGTGCCAGCTCACCGACGGGGAATAATTCACCCCTCCACTTT	CASSPTGNNSPLHF
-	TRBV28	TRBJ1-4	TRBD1	TGTGCCAGCAGTGACTTTTTTGGGACAGGAATTTCAACTAATGAAAAACTGTTTTTT	CASSDFFGTGISTNEKLFF
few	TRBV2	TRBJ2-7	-	TGTGCCAGCAATAGACAGGGAGGCGAGCAGTACTTC	CASNRQGGEQYF
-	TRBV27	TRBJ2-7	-	TGTGCCAGCAGTTCTTACCGGGACTCCCTCTCCTACGAGCAGTACTTC	CASSSYRDSLSYEQYF
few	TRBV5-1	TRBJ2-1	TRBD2	TGCGCCAGCAGCTTGGGGGACTATTACAATGAGCAGTTCTTC	CASSLGDYYNEQFF
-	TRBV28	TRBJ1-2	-	TGTGCCAGCAGTGCCCGGGTCGGGTATGGCTACACCTTC	CASSARVGYGYTF
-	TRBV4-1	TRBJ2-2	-	TGCGCCAGCAGCCCGGGACTTTACACCGGGGAGCTGTTTTTT	CASSPGLYTGELFF
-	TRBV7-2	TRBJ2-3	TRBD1	TGTGCCAGCAGCGGCAGGGGGAGAGGGGGCACAGATACGCAGTATTTT	CASSGRGRGGTDTQYF